Listed below are T cell receptor beta chains from one sample, sequenced in a study of control samples from healthy donors and cancer patients. Data came from immunoSEQ multiplex PCR; TCRdb stores just in-frame clones and leaves some out. The table has about 180,000 clones, 91% seen once; the top ten hold roughly 2%. Specimen: blood. These TCRs come from a woman between 40 and 50 years old in good health. Both conserved end residues are part of each CDR3. A D gene is named only where the DNA matches it firmly. Rows give clone size only sometimes, using once, few, many, or a class for an expanded clone.

>TRBV4-1|TRBJ2-3|TRBD2|-
TGCGCCAGCAGCCAAGACTACGCCGGGACACTAGCGGGGACCACAGATACGCAGTATTTT
CASSQDYAGTLAGTTDTQYF
>TRBV15|TRBJ2-1|-|once
TGTGCCACCAGCAGAGTTGCGGACTACAATGAGCAGTTCTTC
CATSRVADYNEQFF
>TRBV10-3|TRBJ2-7|-|-
TGTGCCATCAGTGAAAAAGGGTTTAGGGACTACGAGCAGTACTTC
CAISEKGFRDYEQYF
>TRBV2|TRBJ2-3|-|-
TGTGCCAGCAGTGGGGGGGTCACCCGCACAGATACGCAGTATTTT
CASSGGVTRTDTQYF
>TRBV5-1|TRBJ2-2|-|once
TGCGCCAGCAGCTTAATGCCGGCCACCGGGGAGCTGTTTTTT
CASSLMPATGELFF
>TRBV18|TRBJ2-2|-|-
TGTGCCAGCTCACCAGGGCAGATCAACACCGGGGAGCTGTTTTTT
CASSPGQINTGELFF
>TRBV3-1/TRBV3-2|TRBJ2-3|TRBD2|-
TGTGCCAGCAGCCTCGCCCCTAGCGGGGGGGTAGCAGATACGCAGTATTTT
CASSLAPSGGVADTQYF
>TRBV2|TRBJ2-5|TRBD1|-
TGTGCCAGCAACCTCCTAGCCGGGGTTTTGGGGGACAGGGGGCGACCCGAGTCCCTAGAGACCCAGTACTTC
CASNLLAGVLGDRGRPESLETQYF
>TRBV2|TRBJ2-5|-|-
TGTGCCAGCAGCGGGGACAAAGAGGCCCAGTACTTC
CASSGDKEAQYF
>TRBV5-6|TRBJ1-4|-|once
TGTGCCAGCAGCGACAGGAAAAATGAAAAACTGTTTTTT
CASSDRKNEKLFF
>TRBV7-9|TRBJ2-7|TRBD1|-
TGTGCCAGCAGCGAAGACAGGGATGCCTACGAGCAGTACTTC
CASSEDRDAYEQYF
>TRBV11-3|TRBJ2-2|-|-
TGTGCCAGCACCAGTAACACCGGGGAGCTGTTTTTT
CASTSNTGELFF
>TRBV9|TRBJ1-3|-|-
TGTGCCAGCAGCGGGGTGAGAGAACACTCCTTT
CASSGVREHSF
>TRBV7-9|TRBJ1-3|-|-
TGTGCCAGCCGCAGCGGCGAGGGAAACACCATATATTTT
CASRSGEGNTIYF
>TRBV2|TRBJ2-7|-|-
TGTGCCAGCAGTGTTGGACAGCGCTACGAGCAGTACTTC
CASSVGQRYEQYF
>TRBV10-2|TRBJ1-2|-|-
TGCGCCAGCAGTGAGCCCACAGACGGAAACTATGGCTACACCTTC
CASSEPTDGNYGYTF
>TRBV18|TRBJ2-1|-|-
TGTGCCAGCTCCGACGACAGGCTCGATGAGCAGTTCTTC
CASSDDRLDEQFF
>TRBV3-1/TRBV3-2|TRBJ2-2|-|few
TGTGCCAGCAGCCAATACTCGAACACCGGGGAGCTGTTTTTT
CASSQYSNTGELFF
>TRBV4-1|TRBJ2-7|-|-
TGCGCCAGCAGCCAAGATATGACAGATGAGCAGTACTTC
CASSQDMTDEQYF
>TRBV10-3|TRBJ1-2|TRBD1|-
TGTGCCACCTCCCCCTTCGGACAGGGGGGCCCTACATTC
CATSPFGQGGPTF
>TRBV6-1|TRBJ1-4|TRBD1|-
TGTGCCAGCAGTGAAGAGGACAGGGTGGGCGAAAAACTGTTTTTT
CASSEEDRVGEKLFF
>TRBV6-5|TRBJ1-5|-|-
TGTGCCAGCACTCAGCAGGGTTATCAGCCCCAGCATTTT
CASTQQGYQPQHF
>TRBV24-1|TRBJ2-1|TRBD2|-
TGTGCCACCAGTGACCCCACTCGGGCTAGCGGGGGCTACAATGAGCAGTTCTTC
CATSDPTRASGGYNEQFF
>TRBV19|TRBJ1-5|TRBD1|-
TGTGCCAGTAGTATGCTCCCCGCCGACAGGGGGCTGGATAGCAATCAGCCCCAGCATTTT
CASSMLPADRGLDSNQPQHF
>TRBV5-1|TRBJ1-6|TRBD1|-
TGCGCCAGCAGCGCCAGGACAGGGGAGGGTTCACCCCTCCACTTT
CASSARTGEGSPLHF
>TRBV19|TRBJ1-5|-|-
TGTGCCAGTAGTATTTGGGGCCAGGGACGCAATCAGCCCCAGCATTTT
CASSIWGQGRNQPQHF
>TRBV7-9|TRBJ1-4|-|once
TGTGCCAGCAGCTTACGAACGCTGGGGGAGGAAAAACTGTTTTTT
CASSLRTLGEEKLFF
>TRBV5-6|TRBJ2-7|-|-
TGTGCCAGCAGCCAAACAGGGTTCTACGAGCAGTACTTC
CASSQTGFYEQYF
>TRBV5-1|TRBJ1-2|TRBD1|-
TGCGCCAGCAGCTTGGGGGCGACAGGGGGTCCTGAAGGCTACACCTTC
CASSLGATGGPEGYTF
>TRBV7-6|TRBJ1-6|TRBD1|-
TGTGCCAGCAGCTCACAGACAGGGGGAACTTCACCCCTCCACTTT
CASSSQTGGTSPLHF
>TRBV5-1|TRBJ1-1|-|-
TGCGCCAGCAGCTTGGAGGGTATGGGCACTGAAGCTTTCTTT
CASSLEGMGTEAFF
>TRBV21-1|TRBJ1-5|-|once
TGTGCCAGCAGACCGCCCCAGCATTTT
CASRPPQHF
>TRBV7-2|TRBJ1-1|TRBD1|-
TGTGCCAGCAGTCCCAGGGGGCGGCGGACTGAAGCTTTCTTT
CASSPRGRRTEAFF